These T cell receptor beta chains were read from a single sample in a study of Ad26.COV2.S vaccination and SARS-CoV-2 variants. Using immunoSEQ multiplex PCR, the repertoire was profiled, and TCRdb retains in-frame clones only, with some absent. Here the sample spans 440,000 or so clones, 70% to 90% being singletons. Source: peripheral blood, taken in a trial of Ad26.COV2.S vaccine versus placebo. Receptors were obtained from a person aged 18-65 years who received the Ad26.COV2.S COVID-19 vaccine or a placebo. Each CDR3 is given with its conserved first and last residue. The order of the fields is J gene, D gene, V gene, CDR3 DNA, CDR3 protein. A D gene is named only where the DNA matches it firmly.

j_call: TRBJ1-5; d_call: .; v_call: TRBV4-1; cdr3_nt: TGCGCCAGCAGCCAAGATGGCGGGGGGGTTGGCAATCAGCCCCAGCATTTT; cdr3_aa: CASSQDGGGVGNQPQHF
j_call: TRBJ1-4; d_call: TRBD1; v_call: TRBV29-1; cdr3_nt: TGCAGCGTTTGGACAGGCGATGCAACTAATGAAAAACTGTTTTTT; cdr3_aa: CSVWTGDATNEKLFF
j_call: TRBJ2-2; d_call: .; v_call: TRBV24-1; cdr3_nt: TGTGCCACATCGGACAGGAACACCGGGGAGCTGTTTTTT; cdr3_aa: CATSDRNTGELFF
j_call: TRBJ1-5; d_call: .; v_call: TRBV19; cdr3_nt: TGTGCCAGCAATGATGGCAATCAGCCCCAGCATTTT; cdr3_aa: CASNDGNQPQHF
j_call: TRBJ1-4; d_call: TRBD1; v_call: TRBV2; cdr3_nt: TGTGCCAGCGGACGGGGACAGGGGGGTGAAAAACTGTTTTTT; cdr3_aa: CASGRGQGGEKLFF
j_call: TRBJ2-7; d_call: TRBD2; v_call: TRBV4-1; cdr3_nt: TGCGCCAGCAGCCAAGGTCTAGCGGGAGGCTACGAGCAGTACTTC; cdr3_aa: CASSQGLAGGYEQYF
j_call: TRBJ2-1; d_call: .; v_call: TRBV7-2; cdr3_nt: TGTGCCAGCAGCTCCGGGGCAGCCTACAATGAGCAGTTCTTC; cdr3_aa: CASSSGAAYNEQFF
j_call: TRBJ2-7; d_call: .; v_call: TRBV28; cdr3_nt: TGTGCCAGCAGTTTACGCGGGGGCGTTAGGGAGCAGTACTTC; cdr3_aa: CASSLRGGVREQYF
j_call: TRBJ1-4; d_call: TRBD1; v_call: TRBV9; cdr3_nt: TGTGCCAGCAGCTTAGGCCGGCCCGGACAGGGGCATAATGAAAAACTGTTTTTT; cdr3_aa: CASSLGRPGQGHNEKLFF
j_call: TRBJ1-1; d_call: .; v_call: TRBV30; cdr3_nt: TGTGCCTGGAGCGTCCGGGGGACTGAAGCTTTCTTT; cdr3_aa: CAWSVRGTEAFF